The present entry profiles one T cell receptor (beta chain) with its context. In this sample, this clonotype turned up many times. The antigen this receptor binds is unknown. The record has no base qualities; no much larger clone is one base away. For repertoire sequencing, TCR beta CDR3 regions were amplified from RNA transcripts. HTBI primers and the Qiagen OneStep RT-PCR kit were used in a first-round RT-PCR, which was followed by a second-round multiplex PCR, size selection and purification. Sequencing of the libraries was carried out on an Illumina HiSeq2000 in paired-end mode with 100 bp reads. The authors' pipeline ran thus. SOAPnuke was used for read processing, and reads with adapters, uncalled bases, a mean Phred below 15, or no exact constant-primer or identifier match were discarded. High-quality paired reads were merged with COPE v1.2.5. Each unique nucleotide sequence was treated as a clonotype, and MiTCR v1.1 was used to align the clonotypes to the IMGT TRB V, D and J references. Analysis was restricted to V-J combinations with a frequency above 0.0001, which covered about 99% of repertoires. A TCR clonal expansion and chaos score per V-J combination was defined as the ratio of F50 clonal expansion to chaos observed in the TCRdist matrix. Welch's t-statistics and random forest were used to reduce the features to 13 V-J combinations, which were then used as input to a naive Bayes classifier. The Morisita-Horn index was used to measure how similar the thyroid and blood repertoires were. TCRdb reran the public reads through fastp at Q25 and MiXCR, keeping productive beta chains. Under each unique CDR3 protein, matching rows form one entry showing the most common genes and DNA. For this entry, the V and J calls and clone size follow TCRdb and not the study's own pipeline. Recorded for this sample are approximately 210,000 distinct CDR3 sequences; 29% of them occurred a single time. Of the sample, over 7.5% falls within the top ten clones.

The sample comes from a study of Graves' ophthalmopathy and Graves' hyperthyroidism (dated by TCRdb to the late 2010s). Regarding the research as a whole: Peripheral blood was collected at initial diagnosis, before any treatment. To tell Graves' ophthalmopathy apart from Graves' hyperthyroidism, and to predict which patients would progress to ophthalmopathy, the study relied on TCR beta repertoire signatures. In total, 135 blood samples were TCR-sequenced: approximately 40 ophthalmopathy, roughly 80 hyperthyroidism and some 17 hyperthyroidism-to-ophthalmopathy patients. A discovery set of about 99 patients (43 ophthalmopathy, around 57 stable hyperthyroidism) was enrolled to explore V-J signatures distinguishing ophthalmopathy from hyperthyroidism. An independent validation cohort comprised about 20 hyperthyroidism patients and over 15 patients who later progressed from hyperthyroidism to ophthalmopathy. In roughly six hyperthyroidism patients, the T-cell repertoires found in thyroid tissue were compared with those found in blood. Following sampling, methimazole starting at 30 mg daily was administered to hyperthyroidism patients, and high-dose intravenous methylprednisolone was administered to ophthalmopathy patients. The roughly 100 discovery patients were randomly split 7:3 into training and test sets. General findings and caveats noted by the study authors: In validation, the model predicted ophthalmopathy progression with about 71% sensitivity and approximately 75% specificity; eleven to twelve predicted patients were CT-confirmed with GO in a median of approximately six months. Most expanded thyroid clonotypes with a frequency above 0.001 also appeared in blood, which suggests that blood repertoires may reflect the immune response in the thyroid. In cross-validation, the 13-signature model distinguished ophthalmopathy from stable hyperthyroidism with about 87% sensitivity and around 81% specificity, and in the test set the corresponding values were approximately 80% and 68%. No statistical method was used to predetermine the sample size, and group allocation was not hidden from the investigators.

The CDR3 has 14 amino acids, counting the end cysteine and phenylalanine. The only DNA kept is the CDR3, 42 bases in frame from the first base. V is shortened by 4 bases, J by 4 bases, and the region joining them spans 11 bases. Ophthalmopathy patients had moderately to severely active disease, Clinical Activity Score of at least 3, NOSPECS grade of at least 4, and disease duration under 3 months. Anyone with other autoimmune diseases, uncontrolled infections, pregnancy or lactation was excluded from the study. Clinical symptoms, serum thyroxine, TRAb, thyroid ultrasound and orbital computed tomography formed the basis of the diagnosis. Using Ficoll-Paque density gradient centrifugation, PBMCs were isolated from 9.5 to 10 ml of fresh peripheral blood. Total RNA was extracted with Trizol reagent and quality-checked on an Agilent 2100 Bioanalyzer.

The source of this sequence is a man aged 45-60 years with Graves' ophthalmopathy. Donor details come from another sample of the same person, matched by shared clones. The sequence joins TRBV12-3 or TRBV12-4 to TRBJ1-5; a weak D assignment points to TRBD1 (6 bases agree). The source material was peripheral blood. The DNA sequence is TGTGCCAGCAGTTACAGGGAGGGAAATCAGCCCCAGCATTTT. This is translated as CASSYREGNQPQHF.